This T cell receptor (beta chain) was found in a study of Ad26.COV2.S vaccination and SARS-CoV-2 variants. Study background: Ad26.COV2.S, an intramuscular injection, was given once or twice 56 days apart.

A word on this clone: As yet, its antigen is unknown.

V dropped 3 bases and J dropped 4; count of bases not matched to a gene: 3. The CDR3 has 14 residues. The V gene's germline CDR1 is SGHNT and CDR2 YYREEE (reference sequence). Treatment reported: some 20 received Ad26.COV2.S at low or high dose, single or two shots; 5 received placebo; per-sample allocation not given. Following the first vaccine or placebo injection, samples were taken on day 63. Clones were sequenced by immunoSEQ multiplex PCR, and TCRdb holds only the in-frame ones, with some missing. The table includes roughly 420,000 clones, roughly nine tenths detected once. Points from the study as a whole: There was a possibility that the TCR breadth and depth analyses underestimated total T cell responses.

Sample: peripheral blood, taken in a trial of Ad26.COV2.S vaccine versus placebo. The chain is built from TRBV5-4 and TRBJ1-4; the match to TRBD1 covers 7 bases. The receptor was derived from a person aged 18-60 years who received the Ad26.COV2.S COVID-19 vaccine or a placebo. CDR3 protein: CASSSDRHNEKLFF. The CDR3, as DNA: TGTGCCAGCAGCTCGGACAGGCATAATGAAAAACTGTTTTTT.